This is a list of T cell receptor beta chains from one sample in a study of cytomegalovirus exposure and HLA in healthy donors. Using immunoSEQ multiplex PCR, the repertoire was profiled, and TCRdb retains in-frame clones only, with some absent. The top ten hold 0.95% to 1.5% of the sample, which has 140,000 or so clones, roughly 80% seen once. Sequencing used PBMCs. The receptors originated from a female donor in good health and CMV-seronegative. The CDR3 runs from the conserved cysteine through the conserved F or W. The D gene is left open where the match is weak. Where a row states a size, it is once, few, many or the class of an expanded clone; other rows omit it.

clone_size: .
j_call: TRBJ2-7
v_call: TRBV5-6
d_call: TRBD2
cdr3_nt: TGTGCCAGCAGCCCCCGACTAGCGGGAAACGAGCAGTACTTC
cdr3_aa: CASSPRLAGNEQYF

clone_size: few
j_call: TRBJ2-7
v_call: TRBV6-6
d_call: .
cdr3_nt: TGTGCCAGCAGTCGGGACTCCTTAGGGGAGCAGTACTTC
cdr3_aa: CASSRDSLGEQYF

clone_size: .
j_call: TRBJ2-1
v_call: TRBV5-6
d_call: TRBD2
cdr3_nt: TGTGCCAGCAGCTTTCCGGGACTAGCGGGGCCTAATGAGCAGTTCTTC
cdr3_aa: CASSFPGLAGPNEQFF

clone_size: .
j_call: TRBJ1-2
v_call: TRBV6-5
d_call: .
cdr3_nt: TGTGCCAGCAGTTACGAAGGGGGAGCTGGCTACACCTTC
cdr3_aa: CASSYEGGAGYTF

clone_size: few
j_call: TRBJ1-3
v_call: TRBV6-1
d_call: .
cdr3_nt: TGTGCCAGCAGTGAAACAGGATCAATCTCTGGAAACACCATATATTTT
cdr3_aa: CASSETGSISGNTIYF

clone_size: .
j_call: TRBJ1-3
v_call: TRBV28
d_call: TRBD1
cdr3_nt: TGTGCCAGCGGACAGGGGGCTGGAAACACCATATATTTT
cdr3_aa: CASGQGAGNTIYF

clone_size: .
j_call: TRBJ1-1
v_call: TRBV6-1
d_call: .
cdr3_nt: TGTGCCAGCAGTGAAAGGACAGCAACTGAAGCTTTCTTT
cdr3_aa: CASSERTATEAFF

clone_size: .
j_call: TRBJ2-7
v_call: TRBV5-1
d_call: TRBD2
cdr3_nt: TGCGCCAGCAGTTACACTAGCGACTACGAGCAGTACTTC
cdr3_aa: CASSYTSDYEQYF

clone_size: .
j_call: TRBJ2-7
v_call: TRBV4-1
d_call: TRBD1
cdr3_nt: TGCGCCAGCAGCCATCCGGGACAGGGGTACTACGAGCAGTACTTC
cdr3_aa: CASSHPGQGYYEQYF

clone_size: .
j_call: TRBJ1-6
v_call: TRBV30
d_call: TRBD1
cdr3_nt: TGTGCCTGGAGGAAACGGGGACAGGGGTCGGGAATGAATTCACCCCTCCACTTT
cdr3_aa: CAWRKRGQGSGMNSPLHF

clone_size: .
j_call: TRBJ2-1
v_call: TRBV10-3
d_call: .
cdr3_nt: TGTGCCTCATCGGACTTTTTCTCCTACAATGAGCAGTTCTTC
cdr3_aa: CASSDFFSYNEQFF

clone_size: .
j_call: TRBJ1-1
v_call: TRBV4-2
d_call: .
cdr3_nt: TGTGCCAGCAGCCAAGAGACCCAGGGTAACACTGAAGCTTTCTTT
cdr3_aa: CASSQETQGNTEAFF

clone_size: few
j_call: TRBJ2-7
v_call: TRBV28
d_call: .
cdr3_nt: TGTGCCAGCAGTGTACCGGGACAAGGATCCTACGAGCAGTACTTC
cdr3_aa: CASSVPGQGSYEQYF

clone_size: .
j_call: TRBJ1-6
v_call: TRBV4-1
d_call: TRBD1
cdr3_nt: TGCGCCAGCAGCCATATGGACAGGGATAATTCACCCCTCCACTTT
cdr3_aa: CASSHMDRDNSPLHF

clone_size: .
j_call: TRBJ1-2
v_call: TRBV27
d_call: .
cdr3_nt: TGTGCCAGCAGTTTGACCGGGGATGGCTACACCTTC
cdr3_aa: CASSLTGDGYTF

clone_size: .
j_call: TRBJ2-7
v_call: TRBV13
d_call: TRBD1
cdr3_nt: TGTGCCAGCAGCCCCTGGACAGGTATAGACGAGCAGTACTTC
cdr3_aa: CASSPWTGIDEQYF

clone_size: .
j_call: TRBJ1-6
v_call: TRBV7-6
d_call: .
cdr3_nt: TGTGCCAGCAGCGCAGAACCTCTCAGGGGAGGGACCTATAATTCACCCCTCCACTTT
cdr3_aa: CASSAEPLRGGTYNSPLHF

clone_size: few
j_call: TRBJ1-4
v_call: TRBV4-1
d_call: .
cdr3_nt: TGCGCCAGCAGCCCGGGGTGGGAAAAACTGTTTTTT
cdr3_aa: CASSPGWEKLFF

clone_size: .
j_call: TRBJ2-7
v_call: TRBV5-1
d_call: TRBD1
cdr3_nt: TGCGCCAGCAGCTTCGGACAGGAACTCGAGCAGTACTTC
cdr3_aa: CASSFGQELEQYF

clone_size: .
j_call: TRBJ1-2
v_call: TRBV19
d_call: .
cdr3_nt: TGTGCCAGTAGTATTCCCGGGTATGGCTACACCTTC
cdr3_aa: CASSIPGYGYTF

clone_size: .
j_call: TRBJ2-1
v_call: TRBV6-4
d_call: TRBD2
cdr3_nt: TGTGCCAGCAGTGAGACTAGCGGGACCCCCTACAATGAGCAGTTCTTC
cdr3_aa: CASSETSGTPYNEQFF

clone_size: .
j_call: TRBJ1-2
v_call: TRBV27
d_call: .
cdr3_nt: TGTGCCAGCAGTTTATTTCCGGATGGTAGGGGGAATGGCTACACCTTC
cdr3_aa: CASSLFPDGRGNGYTF

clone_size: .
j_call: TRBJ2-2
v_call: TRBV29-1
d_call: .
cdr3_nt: TGCAGCGTCGCTCAGGTCTTGGGGCCGAACACCGGGGAGCTGTTTTTT
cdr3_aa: CSVAQVLGPNTGELFF

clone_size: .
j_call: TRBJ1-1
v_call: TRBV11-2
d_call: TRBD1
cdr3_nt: TGTGCCAGCAGCCGTGACAGGGACACTGAAGCTTTCTTT
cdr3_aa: CASSRDRDTEAFF

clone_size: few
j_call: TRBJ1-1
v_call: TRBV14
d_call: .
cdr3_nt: TGTGCCAGCAGCCGCGGAGAGAGGACTGAAGCTTTCTTT
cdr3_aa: CASSRGERTEAFF

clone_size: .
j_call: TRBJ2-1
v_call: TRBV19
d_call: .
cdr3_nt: TGTGCCAGTACCCTGGGCGCAGGGGAGAGGAATGAGCAGTTCTTC
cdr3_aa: CASTLGAGERNEQFF

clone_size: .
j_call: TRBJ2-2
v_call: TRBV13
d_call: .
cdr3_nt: TGTGCCAGCAGCTCGACTTACACCGGGGAGCTGTTTTTT
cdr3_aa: CASSSTYTGELFF

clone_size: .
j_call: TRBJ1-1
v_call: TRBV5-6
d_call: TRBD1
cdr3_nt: TGTGCCAGCAGCCCGACAGGGTTCACTGAAGCTTTCTTT
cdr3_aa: CASSPTGFTEAFF